The 21 T cell receptor beta chains below all came from one sample that was sequenced in a study of blood T cell repertoires in COVID-19. Some clones are missing from TCRdb's copy, which holds only in-frame ones; the method was immunoSEQ multiplex PCR. The sample holds 250,000 to 400,000 clones, roughly 90% seen once. Specimen: peripheral blood. The receptors come from a woman aged 25 to 39 with COVID-19, enrolled during active disease.

The chain links TRBV2 to TRBJ1-2; 7 bases are shared with TRBD1. The CDR3 sequence is 17 residues long. V lost 6 bases, J lost 0 bases, and 13 bases stayed unmatched. Germline lookup yields CDR1 SNHLY and CDR2 FYNNEI. The CDR3 sequence is CASRRTDRVDSNYGYTF. CDR3 bases: TGTGCCAGCAGACGAACCGACAGGGTAGATTCTAACTATGGCTACACCTTC.

This clone was observed a handful of times. The genes are TRBV6-2 or TRBV6-3 and TRBJ2-4, with D maybe TRBD2 (6 bases). Germline CDR1 MNHEY, CDR2 SVGEGT. This CDR3 is 13 amino acids long. Trimming shortened V by 6 bases and J by 9 bases, and 15 bases separated the two germline ends. Here the CDR3 DNA reads TGTGCCAGCAGCCCGGGACTGGAGGTCATTCAGTACTTC. Protein product: CASSPGLEVIQYF.

The chain has TRBV7-9 and TRBJ2-3, with 11 bases identical to TRBD2. V shed 5 bases, J shed 6 bases, and the junction held 7 bases outside the gene matches. Germline V gene sequence: CDR1 SEHNR, CDR2 FQNEAQ (reference sequence). The CDR3 length is 15 residues. CDR3 DNA sequence: TGTGCCAGCAGCGGTACTAGCGGGAGTTGGGATACGCAGTATTTT. It codes for CASSGTSGSWDTQYF.

The V call is TRBV5-8, the J call TRBJ2-2; D might be TRBD1 (8 bases). CDR3 length: 17 amino acids. Trimming took 4 bases from V and 3 from J, leaving 19 bases between them. Germline V gene lookup returns CDR1 SGHTS and CDR2 YDEGEE. The CDR3 DNA follows: TGTGCCAGCAGCCTTTGGACAGGGAGGGCTGACACCGGGGAGCTGTTTTTT. Protein product: CASSLWTGRADTGELFF.

V usage is TRBV6-5 and J usage is TRBJ2-3, with TRBD2 matching over 10 bases. V was clipped by 6 bases and J by 6 bases; unmatched bases: 9. CDR3 length: 15 amino acids. Per germline, CDR1 MNHEY and CDR2 SVGAGI. In nucleotides, the CDR3 is TGTGCCAGCAGAGGGGGTAGCGGGAGGAGGGATACGCAGTATTTT. Translation: CASRGGSGRRDTQYF.

The rearrangement links TRBV2 to TRBJ1-1; a weak D match, TRBD1 (6 bases). Per the germline V gene, CDR1 is SNHLY and CDR2 is FYNNEI. Trimming left V 6 bases short and J 0 bases short, with 8 bases between. The CDR3 has 13 amino acids. CDR3 in DNA: TGTGCCAGCAGCGGACAGCTGAACACTGAAGCTTTCTTT. This encodes CASSGQLNTEAFF.

This sequence joins TRBV30 and TRBJ1-6, with D possibly matching TRBD1 (6 bases). CDR3 length: 13 amino acids. CDR1 and CDR2 (germline): GTSNPN, SVGIG (reference sequence). The V end lost 2 bases, the J end lost 10 bases, and 12 bases lay between the germline ends. This chain's CDR3 is CAWSRGQWSPLHF. CDR3 coding DNA: TGTGCCTGGAGTAGGGGACAATGGTCACCCCTCCACTTT.

The V and J genes are TRBV27 and TRBJ2-7; 8 bases map to TRBD1. This CDR3 contains 15 residues. The trim removed 3 bases at V and 3 bases at J, leaving 7 bases unmatched. Germline-derived CDR1 and CDR2 are MNHEY and SMNVEV (reference sequence). The CDR3 nucleotides are TGTGCCAGCAGTTTCCGGGACAGGCCCCTCTACGAGCAGTACTTC. Its protein is CASSFRDRPLYEQYF.

V is TRBV11-2 and J is TRBJ2-7, with TRBD1 matching 7 bases. V gave up 1 base and J gave up 5 bases; unmatched junction bases: 11. There are 16 residues in the CDR3. The germline V gene has CDR1 SGHAT and CDR2 FQNNGV. CDR3 bases: TGTGCCAGCAGCTTAGCGGGGTCTAACAGGGGACACGAGCAGTACTTC. It codes for CASSLAGSNRGHEQYF.

This clone is a singleton in its sample. The genes are TRBV11-2 and TRBJ2-1, with 8 bases lining up with TRBD2. The ends lost 0 bases at V and 4 bases at J; junction bases unmatched: 8. The CDR3 contains 17 residues. Germline CDR1 reads SGHAT; CDR2 reads FQNNGV. The CDR3 DNA reads TGTGCCAGCAGCTTAGATCGAGGGGGACTAGGATACAATGAGCAGTTCTTC. Its translation: CASSLDRGGLGYNEQFF.

V is TRBV19 and J is TRBJ2-2, with D perhaps matching TRBD2 (6 bases). In germline, CDR1 is LNHDA, CDR2 SQIVND (reference sequence). CDR3 size: 16 residues. Trimming stripped 1 base from V and 0 bases from J, with 9 bases between. In nucleotides, the CDR3 is TGTGCCAGTAGTATAGGCGGACTAACGAACACCGGGGAGCTGTTTTTT. It yields the protein CASSIGGLTNTGELFF.

This chain links TRBV11-2 with TRBJ1-2; no clear D. CDR3 length: 13 amino acids. The germline CDR1 and CDR2 sequences are SGHAT and FQNNGV. Trimming cost V 1 base and J 0 bases, with 3 bases left between them. Here the CDR3 DNA reads TGTGCCAGCAGCTTAGGTACTAACTATGGCTACACCTTC. Its protein is CASSLGTNYGYTF.

This sequence joins TRBV20-1 and TRBJ2-7, with 11 positions matching TRBD2. CDR1 and CDR2 (germline): DFQATT, SNEGSKA (reference sequence). The CDR3 is 18 residues long. V lost 3 bases to trimming and J lost 0 bases; unmatched junction nucleotides: 13. For the CDR3, the DNA is TGCAGTGCTAGTTACCGGACTAGCGGGTTCCTGAACTCCTACGAGCAGTACTTC. Residues: CSASYRTSGFLNSYEQYF.

The chain employs TRBV29-1 and TRBJ2-1; 10 nucleotides line up with TRBD2. CDR1 SQVTM and CDR2 ANQGSEA come from the germline V gene. The length of the CDR3 is 14 residues. V dropped 4 bases and J dropped 6; count of bases not matched to a gene: 6. DNA of the CDR3: TGCAGCGTTGTCAGCGGGAGGGAACGCAATGAGCAGTTCTTC. Translation: CSVVSGRERNEQFF.

This sequence joins TRBV30 and TRBJ1-4; D perhaps matches TRBD1 (5 bases). V was trimmed by 4 bases and J by 8 bases, leaving 17 bases between them. CDR3 length equals 14 residues. Germline loops: CDR1 GTSNPN, CDR2 SVGIG (reference sequence). The CDR3 DNA reads as TGTGCCTGGAAGTCGGGCAGGGCGGCGGAAAAACTGTTTTTT. It is translated as CAWKSGRAAEKLFF.

The chain links TRBV19 to TRBJ1-2; D possibly corresponds to TRBD1 (5 bases). The CDR3 length is 15 residues. CDR1 and CDR2 (germline): LNHDA, SQIVND (reference sequence). Trimming stripped 1 base from V and 2 bases from J, with 11 bases between. CDR3: CASSIGSRGNYGYTF. The CDR3 nucleotides are TGTGCCAGTAGTATAGGATCGCGGGGGAACTATGGCTACACCTTC.

In DNA form, the CDR3 reads TGTGCCAGCAGCTTCGCGGCTAACACTGAAGCTTTCTTT. Residues: CASSFAANTEAFF. J is TRBJ1-1 and V is TRBV7-9, with D hard to call. Germline CDR1 reads SEHNR; CDR2 reads FQNEAQ (reference sequence). The CDR3 sequence is 13 residues long. V gave up 3 bases and J gave up 2 bases, with 7 bases separating them.

The rearrangement joins TRBV5-1 to TRBJ2-5; D unresolved. The CDR3 sequence is 14 residues long. The germline V and J ends were trimmed by 0 bases and 1 base, with 7 bases remaining between them. The V gene's germline CDR1 is SGHRS and CDR2 YFSETQ. DNA of the CDR3: TGCGCCAGCAGCTTGGATTCAGGCCAAGAGACCCAGTACTTC. It specifies CASSLDSGQETQYF.

The chain combines TRBV9 with TRBJ1-5; no reliable D call. The germline gives CDR1 SGDLS, CDR2 YYNGEE. CDR3 length: 15 amino acids. Trimming removed 0 bases from V and 0 bases from J, with 7 bases in between. The CDR3 nucleotides read TGTGCCAGCAGCGTAGGAGTTAATAGCAATCAGCCCCAGCATTTT. Translated: CASSVGVNSNQPQHF.

This clone was observed once. V usage is TRBV7-8 and J usage is TRBJ2-2; D is perhaps TRBD2 (6 bases). The length of the CDR3 is 17 residues. Trimming took 1 base from V and 1 from J, leaving 13 bases between them. Germline V CDR1 and CDR2: SGHVS, FQNEAQ. CDR3 bases: TGTGCCAGCAGCTTAGAGATTCTGGGGGGGAACACCGGGGAGCTGTTTTTT. It specifies CASSLEILGGNTGELFF.

The chain links TRBV7-2 to TRBJ2-1; 11 bases are shared with TRBD2. Germline values: CDR1 SGHTA, CDR2 FQGNSA. The CDR3 runs to 17 residues. The V gene end was trimmed by 5 bases and the J gene end by 8 bases; junction bases not matched to a gene: 14. The CDR3 nucleotides are TGTGCCAGCAGCCAAAGTGGTAGCGGGAGGGCCTTTTATGAGCAGTTCTTC. This sequence encodes CASSQSGSGRAFYEQFF.